This TCR beta chain is from a study of blood T cell repertoires in COVID-19. Study-level information: Sample material is recorded as cDNA or gDNA derived from T cells, B-cell-depleted T cells, or PBMCs.

Authors' methods: Reference gene primer amplification gave estimated nucleated cell counts. Sequencing used immunoSEQ multiplex PCR; TCRdb keeps in-frame clones, though not all of them. Clone size and the V and J calls come from that table; the DNA yielded D and trimming. The sample includes 250,000 to 300,000 clones, approximately 88% of them seen just once. Germline CDR1 SGHTS, CDR2 YDEGEE. The CDR3 totals 15 residues. The V and J ends lost 4 bases and 4 bases, in that order; junction bases with no gene match: 10. Participant ages covered roughly 18 to 89 years across about 22 US areas. Participant-reported clinical history was the basis for cohort assignment.

This clonotype originated in a woman aged 40-49 years who had recovered from COVID-19. This rearrangement joins TRBV5-8 to TRBJ2-7; 8 positions match TRBD1. Specimen: PBMCs or T cells enriched from blood (not recorded which). DNA of the CDR3: TGTGCCAGCAGCCCAGGACAGGGCGCCTTTTACGAGCAGTACTTC. Translating gives CASSPGQGAFYEQYF. Using reference TRBV5-8 and TRBJ2-7 for the parts outside the CDR3, the full variable domain is EAGVTQSPTHLIKTRGQQATLRCSPISGHTSVYWYQQALGLGLQFLLWYDEGEERNRGNFPPRFSGRQFPNYSSELNVNALELEDSALYLCASSPGQGAFYEQYFGPGTRLTVT.